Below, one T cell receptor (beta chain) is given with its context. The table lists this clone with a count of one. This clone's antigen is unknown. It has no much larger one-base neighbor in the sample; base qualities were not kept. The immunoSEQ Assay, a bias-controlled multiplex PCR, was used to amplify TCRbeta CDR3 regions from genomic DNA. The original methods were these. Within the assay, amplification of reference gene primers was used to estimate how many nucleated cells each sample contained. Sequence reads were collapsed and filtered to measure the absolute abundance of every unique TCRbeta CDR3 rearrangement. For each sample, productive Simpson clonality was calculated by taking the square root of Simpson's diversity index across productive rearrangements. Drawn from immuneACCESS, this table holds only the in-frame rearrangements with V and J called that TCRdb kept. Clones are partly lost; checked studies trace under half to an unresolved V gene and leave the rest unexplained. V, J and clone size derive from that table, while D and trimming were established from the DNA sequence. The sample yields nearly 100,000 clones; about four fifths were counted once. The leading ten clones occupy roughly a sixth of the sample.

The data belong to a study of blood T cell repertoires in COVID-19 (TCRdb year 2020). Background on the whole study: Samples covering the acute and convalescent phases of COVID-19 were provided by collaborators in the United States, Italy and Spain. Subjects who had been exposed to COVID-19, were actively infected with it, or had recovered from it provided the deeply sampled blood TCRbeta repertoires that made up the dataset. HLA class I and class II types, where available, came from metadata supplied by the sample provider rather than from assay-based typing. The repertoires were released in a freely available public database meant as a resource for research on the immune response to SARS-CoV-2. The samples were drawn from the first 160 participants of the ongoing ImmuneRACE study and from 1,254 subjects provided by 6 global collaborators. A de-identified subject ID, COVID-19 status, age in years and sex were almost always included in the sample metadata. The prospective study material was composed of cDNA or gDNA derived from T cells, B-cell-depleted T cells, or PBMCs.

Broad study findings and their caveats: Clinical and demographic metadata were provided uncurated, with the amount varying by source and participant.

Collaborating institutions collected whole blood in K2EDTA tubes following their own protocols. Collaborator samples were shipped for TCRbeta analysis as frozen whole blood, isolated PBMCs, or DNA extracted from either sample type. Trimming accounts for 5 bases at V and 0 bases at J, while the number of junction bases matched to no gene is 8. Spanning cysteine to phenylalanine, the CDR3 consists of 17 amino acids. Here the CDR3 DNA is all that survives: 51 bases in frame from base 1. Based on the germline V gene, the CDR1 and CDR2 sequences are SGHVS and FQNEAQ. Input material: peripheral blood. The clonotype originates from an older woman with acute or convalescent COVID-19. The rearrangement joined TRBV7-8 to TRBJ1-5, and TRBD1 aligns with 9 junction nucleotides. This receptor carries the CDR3 CASSLRGQGYSNQPQHF. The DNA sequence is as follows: TGTGCCAGCAGCCTTAGGGGACAGGGATATAGCAATCAGCCCCAGCATTTT.